This T cell receptor beta chain emerged from a study of T-cell reconstitution after alpha-beta-depleted transplantation in children. This clonotype has ten or more counts. Its antigen is unidentified. The CDR3 loop spans 15 amino acids. After removal of 6 bases from V and 5 bases from J, the junction contained 7 bases not matched to a gene. Study-wide results and limits: Newly generated T cells supplied most T-cell counts and diversity one year post-transplant.

Preparation of the TCRbeta library was carried out with unique molecular identifiers. TCRdb independently ran MiXCR on the PCR reads; one entry per CDR3 protein. The sample holds 250,000 to 300,000 distinct CDR3 sequences, over 9% seen once. The receptor comes from a boy younger than two with acute myeloid leukemia, due to receive a stem cell transplant. This chain connects TRBV12-3 or TRBV12-4 to TRBJ2-2, with 9 positions matching TRBD2. The sample in question was PBMCs, obtained before TCRalphabeta/CD19-depleted stem cell transplant. This CDR3 reads CASRWGLAETGELFF. CDR3 DNA sequence: TGTGCCAGCAGGTGGGGACTAGCAGAGACCGGGGAGCTGTTTTTT.